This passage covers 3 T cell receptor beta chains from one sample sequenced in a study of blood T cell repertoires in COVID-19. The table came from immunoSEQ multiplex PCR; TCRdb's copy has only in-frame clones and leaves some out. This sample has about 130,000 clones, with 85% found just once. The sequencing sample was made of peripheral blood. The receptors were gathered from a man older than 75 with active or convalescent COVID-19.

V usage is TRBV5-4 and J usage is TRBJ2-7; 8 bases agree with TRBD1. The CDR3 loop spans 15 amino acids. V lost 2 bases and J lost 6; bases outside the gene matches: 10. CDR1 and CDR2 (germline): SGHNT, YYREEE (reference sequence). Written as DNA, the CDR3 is TGTGCCAGCAGCTTACCAGGGGGCGCGGATCTCGAGCAGTACTTC. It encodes CASSLPGGADLEQYF.

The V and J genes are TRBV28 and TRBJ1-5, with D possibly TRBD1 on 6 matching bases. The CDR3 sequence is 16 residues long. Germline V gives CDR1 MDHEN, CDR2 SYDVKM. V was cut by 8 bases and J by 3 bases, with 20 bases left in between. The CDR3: CASQTGVSANNQPQHF. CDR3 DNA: TGTGCCAGCCAGACAGGTGTATCAGCTAACAATCAGCCCCAGCATTTT.

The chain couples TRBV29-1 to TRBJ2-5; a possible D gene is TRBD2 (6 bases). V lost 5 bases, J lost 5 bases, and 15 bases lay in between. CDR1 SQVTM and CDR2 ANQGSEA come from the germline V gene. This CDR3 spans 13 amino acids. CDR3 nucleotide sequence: TGCAGCGTTCAACACGGGAGAGGTGAGACCCAGTACTTC. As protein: CSVQHGRGETQYF.